This T cell receptor beta chain was recorded in a study of identical twins. This clonotype showed up many times. This CDR3 is 15 amino acids long. The V and J ends lost 1 base and 0 bases, in that order; junction bases with no gene match: 1. A template switching step contributed a universal primer site, while unique molecular identifiers were present in the cDNA. One entry per CDR3 protein results from TCRdb running MiXCR on the 5' RACE reads. The repertoire holds some 300,000 distinct CDR3 sequences, with 9% to 15% as singletons. These data were also filed under a second study, of yellow fever vaccine responses in identical twins.

Sequenced input: CD8+ T cells sorted from blood. The J gene is TRBJ2-3, the V gene TRBV12-3 or TRBV12-4, with 7 positions matching TRBD2. The receptor was derived from a woman in her late teens or twenties in good health. The chain's CDR3 is CASSLVGGSTDTQYF. DNA of the CDR3: TGTGCCAGCAGTTTAGTGGGAGGGAGCACAGATACGCAGTATTTT.